Listed below are T cell receptor beta chains from one sample, sequenced in a study of T cell responses to AZD1222 COVID-19 vaccine. Profiling relied on immunoSEQ multiplex PCR, and the TCRdb table lists in-frame clones only, not all of them. The sample consists of 80,000 to 130,000 clones, 70% to 90% of them appearing once. Sequencing used peripheral blood, obtained on day 0 of AZD1222 vaccination. The receptors here all came from an adult in good health. Both conserved end residues are part of each CDR3. Each record gives: CDR3 protein, CDR3 DNA, V gene, J gene, CDR3 length, clone size, D gene. The D gene is left open where the match is weak. Not every row has a clone size; where given, it reads once, few, many or a size class.

CDR3: CATTGGSSNTEAFF; DNA: TGTGCCACTACAGGGGGCTCGTCAAACACTGAAGCTTTCTTT; V: TRBV10-3; J: TRBJ1-1; length: 14; size: -; D: TRBD1
CDR3: CASKDEGAYEQYF; DNA: TGTGCCAGTAAGGACGAGGGGGCCTACGAGCAGTACTTC; V: TRBV19; J: TRBJ2-7; length: 13; size: -; D: -
CDR3: CASSDRAHYGYTF; DNA: TGTGCCAGTAGTGACAGGGCTCACTATGGCTACACCTTC; V: TRBV19; J: TRBJ1-2; length: 13; size: -; D: TRBD1
CDR3: CASSYPGQHGYTF; DNA: TGTGCCAGCAGTTACCCGGGACAGCATGGCTACACCTTC; V: TRBV28; J: TRBJ1-2; length: 13; size: -; D: TRBD1
CDR3: CASSESQLNTEAFF; DNA: TGTGCCAGCAGTGAATCACAGTTGAACACTGAAGCTTTCTTT; V: TRBV2; J: TRBJ1-1; length: 14; size: once; D: -
CDR3: CASSHGTGEAFF; DNA: TGTGCCAGCAGCCATGGGACAGGGGAAGCTTTCTTT; V: TRBV12-3/TRBV12-4; J: TRBJ1-1; length: 12; size: -; D: TRBD1
CDR3: CASSLQGSFVAFF; DNA: TGTGCCAGCAGCCTACAGGGGTCCTTTGTGGCTTTCTTT; V: TRBV5-5; J: TRBJ1-1; length: 13; size: -; D: TRBD1
CDR3: CASSLLGGDSTDTQYF; DNA: TGTGCCAGCAGTTTATTGGGAGGAGATAGCACAGATACGCAGTATTTT; V: TRBV28; J: TRBJ2-3; length: 16; size: -; D: -
CDR3: CASSLGSALGYTF; DNA: TGCGCCAGCAGCTTGGGTTCAGCGCTCGGCTACACCTTC; V: TRBV5-1; J: TRBJ1-2; length: 13; size: -; D: -
CDR3: CASRTTEGVHLNF; DNA: TGTGCCAGTAGGACGACTGAGGGAGTGCACCTAAATTTT; V: TRBV19; J: TRBJ1-4; length: 13; size: -; D: -